These 32 T cell receptor beta chains were all obtained from the same sample, sequenced in a study of neurological immune-mediated disorders. MiXCR, applied by TCRdb to the 5' RACE reads, yields one record per CDR3 protein. The table has about 69,000 distinct CDR3 sequences, 3% to 5% seen once. Specimen: PBMCs. These receptors were obtained from a man between 25 and 39 years old with multiple sclerosis.

This clonotype was seen ten or more times. The chain couples TRBV24-1 to TRBJ2-6; D possibly corresponds to TRBD1 (6 bases). V lost 3 bases to trimming and J lost 2 bases, with 19 bases between them. The length of the CDR3 is 19 residues. Looked up from germline, CDR1 is KGHDR and CDR2 is SFDVKD. Here the CDR3 DNA reads TGTGCCACCAGTGATCCATCGAGAAATTCAGGGGCTGGGGCCAACGTCCTGACTTTC. The encoded protein is CATSDPSRNSGAGANVLTF.

This clonotype appeared many times. The chain links TRBV24-1 to TRBJ2-7; the D is unclear. CDR1 is KGHDR, CDR2 SFDVKD, per germline. V lost 8 bases and J lost 3, with 10 bases in between. CDR3 length equals 12 residues. Written as DNA, the CDR3 is TGTGCCACCAAGAGACCGATCTACGAGCAGTACTTC. Residues: CATKRPIYEQYF.

This clonotype occurred many times. The germline gene is not matched at one end of the junction; a read error may be the cause. This rearrangement joins TRBV15 to TRBJ1-5; 9 bases map to TRBD1. Germline values: CDR1 LNHNV, CDR2 YYDKDF (reference sequence). The CDR3 consists of 15 residues. CDR3 in amino acids: CATSREDRGDQPQNF. CDR3 nucleotide sequence: TGTGCCACCAGCAGAGAAGACAGGGGGGATCAGCCCCAGAATTTT.

This clonotype was picked up many times. The CDR3: CASSLSTHTSYEQYF. The CDR3 coding sequence is TGTGCCAGCAGTTTATCGACTCACACCTCCTACGAGCAGTACTTC. The chain recombines TRBV12-3 or TRBV12-4 with TRBJ2-7; D gene ambiguous. Trimming took off 2 bases at V and 0 bases at J, with 11 bases between the two ends. The CDR3 is 15 amino acids.

Many counts were recorded for this clonotype. The V and J genes are TRBV20-1 and TRBJ2-5; 9 bases align to TRBD1. The V gene end was trimmed by 3 bases and the J gene end by 5 bases; junction bases not matched to a gene: 4. This CDR3 is built from 13 residues. Germline loops: CDR1 DFQATT, CDR2 SNEGSKA (reference sequence). CDR3 coding DNA: TGCAGTGCTAGGGACAGGGGTGAGGAGACCCAGTACTTC. It encodes CSARDRGEETQYF.

This clonotype has ten or more counts. This CDR3 is CSARDQGAGRAKNIQYF. The CDR3, as DNA: TGCAGTGCTAGAGATCAAGGAGCGGGGAGGGCCAAAAACATTCAGTACTTC. The chain joins TRBV20-1 to TRBJ2-4, with 7 bases that match TRBD2. V lost 0 bases to trimming and J lost 1 base; unmatched junction nucleotides: 9. Germline-derived CDR1 and CDR2 are DFQATT and SNEGSKA (reference sequence). CDR3 length equals 17 residues.

This clonotype was recorded at least ten times. The genes are TRBV24-1 and TRBJ2-1; 14 nucleotides align to TRBD2. The CDR3 length is 17 residues. J lost 3 bases, V lost 5 bases, and 5 bases had no gene match. Germline assignment: CDR1 KGHDR and CDR2 SFDVKD. The CDR3 loop is CATSGGGLAGDYNEQFF. Written as DNA, the CDR3 is TGTGCCACCAGTGGGGGGGGACTAGCGGGGGACTACAATGAGCAGTTCTTC.

Many counts were recorded for this clonotype. This sequence joins TRBV20-1 and TRBJ1-2; the D is unclear. This CDR3 is built from 14 residues. Germline V CDR1 and CDR2: DFQATT, SNEGSKA (reference sequence). V was pared by 5 bases and J by 3 bases, with 16 bases between. The DNA for the CDR3 is TGCAGTGCTCCAAACCTCCGGGCTTACTATGGCTACACCTTC. Residues: CSAPNLRAYYGYTF.

There are many counts of this clonotype. The chain combines TRBV12-3 or TRBV12-4 with TRBJ1-1; D not certain. V dropped 7 bases and J dropped 0 bases, with 15 bases sitting between them. CDR3 length equals 15 residues. The CDR3 nucleotides are TGTGCCAGCAATCCACTGGAGAACCTGAACACTGAAGCTTTCTTT. Protein sequence: CASNPLENLNTEAFF.

The rearrangement links TRBV3-1 to TRBJ2-2; 9 bases fit TRBD2. Germline CDR1 LGHDT, CDR2 YNNKEL (reference sequence). The CDR3 length is 17 residues. V lost 5 bases and J lost 4; bases outside the gene matches: 11. This CDR3 is CASSYTWASGVTGELFF. CDR3 nucleotide sequence: TGTGCCAGCAGCTACACTTGGGCTAGCGGGGTCACCGGGGAGCTGTTTTTT.

This clonotype was seen many times. This chain connects TRBV20-1 to TRBJ2-3; 7 nucleotides agree with TRBD1. The trim removed 4 bases at V and 0 bases at J, leaving 7 bases unmatched. This CDR3 is 15 amino acids long. Germline-derived CDR1 and CDR2 are DFQATT and SNEGSKA (reference sequence). CDR3 sequence: CSATIRQGSTDTQYF. The CDR3 DNA follows: TGCAGTGCTACGATCCGACAGGGAAGCACAGATACGCAGTATTTT.

This clonotype was seen many times. V usage is TRBV6-5 and J usage is TRBJ2-1, with 8 bases aligning to TRBD2. V was pared by 6 bases and J by 5 bases, with 9 bases of the junction left unmatched. CDR1 is MNHEY, CDR2 SVGAGI, per germline. This CDR3 contains 15 residues. This CDR3 is CASSQVRGGNNEQFF. In DNA, the CDR3 is TGTGCCAGCAGCCAGGTCCGGGGGGGCAACAATGAGCAGTTCTTC.

This clonotype has ten or more counts. The chain uses TRBV2 and TRBJ2-5, with 11 bases that match TRBD1. This CDR3 contains 13 residues. The germline V gene has CDR1 SNHLY and CDR2 FYNNEI. V lost 6 bases, J lost 4 bases, and 1 base stayed unmatched. In nucleotides, the CDR3 is TGTGCCAGCAGGGGGACAGGGGGAGAGACCCAGTACTTC. The encoded protein is CASRGTGGETQYF.

This clonotype was counted a few times. V gene TRBV7-9 combines with J gene TRBJ2-7; 7 positions match TRBD1. The ends lost 5 bases at V and 6 bases at J; junction bases unmatched: 13. CDR3 size: 15 residues. In germline, CDR1 is SEHNR, CDR2 FQNEAQ (reference sequence). CDR3 residues: CASSPRQGKALEQYF. In DNA form, the CDR3 reads TGTGCCAGCAGCCCACGACAGGGTAAAGCTCTCGAGCAGTACTTC.

This clonotype showed up many times. V gene TRBV11-2 combines with J gene TRBJ2-2; no firm D call. This CDR3 is built from 14 residues. V was pared by 7 bases and J by 1 base, with 10 bases between. Germline lookup yields CDR1 SGHAT and CDR2 FQNNGV. The CDR3 DNA follows: TGTGCCAGCACCCTTTCCAGGAACACCGGGGAGCTGTTTTTT. Protein product: CASTLSRNTGELFF.

This clonotype was detected ten times or more. This CDR3 is CASSQETAAEQYF. In DNA, the CDR3 is TGCGCCAGCAGCCAAGAGACCGCCGCCGAGCAGTACTTC. V and J are TRBV4-1 and TRBJ2-7; unclear D gene. V lost 0 bases to trimming and J lost 6 bases, with 9 bases between them. Per germline, CDR1 MGHRA and CDR2 YSYEKL. The CDR3 totals 13 residues.

This clonotype was counted a few times. A read error may explain this, as a much larger clone is one base away. The gene calls are TRBV20-1 and TRBJ2-5, with 14 bases identical to TRBD2. In germline, CDR1 is DFQATT, CDR2 SNEGSKA (reference sequence). J gave up 5 bases and V 4 bases, and 15 bases lay outside the gene matches. CDR3 length: 18 residues. In DNA form, the CDR3 reads TGCAGTGCTAAGGCAATACGACTAGCGGGGGGGACGGAGGAGACCCAGTACTTC. This sequence encodes CSAKAIRLAGGTEETQYF.

This clonotype has at least ten counts. This chain uses TRBV4-1 with TRBJ1-5, with D hard to call. The germline CDR1 and CDR2 sequences are MGHRA and YSYEKL. Between the trimmed V and J ends, which lost 0 bases and 7 bases, there was a span of 19 bases. CDR3 length: 17 residues. CDR3 region: CASSQDNIGREGQPQHF. The CDR3 DNA follows: TGCGCCAGCAGCCAAGATAATATTGGGAGGGAAGGGCAGCCCCAGCATTTT.

This clonotype was counted many times. This chain links TRBV20-1 with TRBJ1-1, with TRBD1 matching over 8 bases. The CDR3 contains 13 residues. V lost 3 bases and J lost 2; bases outside the gene matches: 2. The V gene's germline CDR1 is DFQATT and CDR2 SNEGSKA (reference sequence). The chain's CDR3 is CSARTGANTEAFF. CDR3 nucleotide sequence: TGCAGTGCTAGGACAGGGGCTAACACTGAAGCTTTCTTT.

This clonotype was detected ten times or more. The V gene is TRBV7-9, the J gene TRBJ1-1; 10 bases map to TRBD1. The CDR3 extends over 12 amino acids. The germline V gene has CDR1 SEHNR and CDR2 FQNEAQ (reference sequence). V lost 1 base and J lost 11; bases outside the gene matches: 1. CDR3 DNA sequence: TGTGCCAGCAGCTTAGGGACAGGGGGTGCTTTCTTT. Protein sequence: CASSLGTGGAFF. The full variable domain, its missing parts supplied by reference TRBV7-9 and TRBJ1-1, is DTGVSQNPRHKITKRGQNVTFRCDPISEHNRLYWYRQTLGQGPEFLTYFQNEAQLEKSRLLSDRFSAERPKGSFSTLEIQRTEQGDSAMYLCASSLGTGGAFFGQGTRLTVV.

In this sample, this clonotype turned up many times. The chain couples TRBV5-1 to TRBJ2-6; D not resolved. The V gene lost 3 bases and the J gene lost 3 bases, with 13 bases spanning the gap. Germline lookup yields CDR1 SGHRS and CDR2 YFSETQ. The CDR3 consists of 16 residues. In nucleotides, the CDR3 is TGCGCCAGCAGCTCGGGCCCCGATGGTGGGGCCAACGTCCTGACTTTC. Translating gives CASSSGPDGGANVLTF. The variable domain in full, with the rest retrieved from reference TRBV5-1 and TRBJ2-6, is KAGVTQTPRYLIKTRGQQVTLSCSPISGHRSVSWYQQTPGQGLQFLFEYFSETQRNKGNFPGRFSGRQFSNSRSEMNVSTLELGDSALYLCASSSGPDGGANVLTFGAGSRLTVL.

This clonotype was recorded a few times. This chain joins TRBV10-3 and TRBJ2-3; TRBD1 is a possible D gene (6 bases). Trimming removed 6 bases from V and 2 bases from J, with 9 bases in between. The CDR3 runs to 13 residues. The germline V gene has CDR1 ENHRY and CDR2 SYGVKD. CDR3 in DNA: TGTGCCATCAGGGACAGAGCCACAGATACGCAGTATTTT. It is translated as CAIRDRATDTQYF.

This clonotype was detected many times. The rearrangement uses TRBV10-3 and TRBJ2-1, with TRBD2 as a possible D gene (6 bases). This CDR3 is 13 amino acids long. Germline V gene lookup returns CDR1 ENHRY and CDR2 SYGVKD. V was clipped by 10 bases and J by 0 bases, with 10 bases between them. Here the CDR3 DNA reads TGTGCCAGTATGGGGGGCTCCTACAATGAGCAGTTCTTC. Its translation: CASMGGSYNEQFF.

Many counts were recorded for this clonotype. The chain employs TRBV6-2 or TRBV6-3 and TRBJ2-1; D possibly matches TRBD1 or TRBD2 (6 bases each). V shed 8 bases and J shed 7 bases, with 18 bases lying between them. CDR1 and CDR2 (germline): MNHEY, SVGEGT. This CDR3 is 14 amino acids long. The CDR3 coding sequence is TGTGCCAGCCGCCTTACCGGGGGCCAGAATGAGCAGTTCTTC. Protein product: CASRLTGGQNEQFF.

This clonotype was seen many times. The chain employs TRBV5-6 and TRBJ2-6; D is ambiguous. Germline CDR1 is SGHDT and CDR2 is YYEEEE. The CDR3 is 14 residues long. With 5 bases removed from V and 0 bases from J, the gap between germline ends came to 6 bases. The CDR3 coding sequence is TGTGCCAGCAGGGACGGCTCTGGGGCCAACGTCCTGACTTTC. It specifies CASRDGSGANVLTF.

This clonotype was seen a handful of times. The junction departs from germline at one end; a sequencing error may be responsible. V is TRBV7-9 and J is TRBJ1-2; D is undetermined. Germline V gene data show CDR1 as SEHNR and CDR2 as FQNEAQ (reference sequence). This CDR3 has 13 residues. The CDR3 region is CAGSQDGPPGYTF. The CDR3, as DNA: TGTGCCGGCAGTCAGGACGGCCCCCCTGGCTACACCTTC.

This clonotype was picked up many times. The V call is TRBV7-2, the J call TRBJ2-2, with 8 nucleotides matching TRBD1. The trim removed 4 bases at V and 6 bases at J, leaving 7 bases unmatched. The CDR3 has 15 amino acids. Germline V lookup: CDR1 SGHTA, CDR2 FQGNSA. The CDR3 loop is CASSSRTGKAGELFF. The CDR3 DNA reads as TGTGCCAGCAGCTCGAGGACAGGGAAGGCCGGGGAGCTGTTTTTT. Looking up the rest from reference TRBV7-2 and TRBJ2-2 gives the full variable domain: GAGVSQSPSNKVTEKGKDVELRCDPISGHTALYWYRQSLGQGLEFLIYFQGNSAPDKSGLPSDRFSAERTGGSVSTLTIQRTQQEDSAVYLCASSSRTGKAGELFFGEGSRLTVL.

This clonotype was seen at least ten times. V is TRBV6-1 and J is TRBJ2-7, with D perhaps matching TRBD1 (6 bases). The germline CDR1 and CDR2 sequences are MNHNS and SASEGT. The CDR3 spans 15 residues. The V end lost 3 bases, the J end lost 0 bases, and 12 bases lay between the germline ends. In DNA form, the CDR3 reads TGTGCCAGCAGTGAGTGGGACAAGAGCTCCTACGAGCAGTACTTC. It is translated as CASSEWDKSSYEQYF.

This clonotype was observed many times. J is TRBJ2-4 and V is TRBV7-2, with TRBD2 matching over 8 bases. This CDR3 spans 14 amino acids. The V and J ends lost 5 bases and 5 bases, in that order; junction bases with no gene match: 5. CDR1 SGHTA and CDR2 FQGNSA come from the germline V gene. The CDR3 loop is CASSAPSGQNIQYF. In nucleotides, the CDR3 is TGTGCCAGCAGCGCCCCTAGCGGGCAAAACATTCAGTACTTC.

In this sample, this clonotype turned up many times. The chain links TRBV5-1 to TRBJ2-5; 7 bases map to TRBD1. The junction had 13 bases not matched to a gene; V was cut back by 4 bases and J by 4 bases. The CDR3 runs to 16 residues. Per the germline V gene, CDR1 is SGHRS and CDR2 is YFSETQ. CDR3 nucleotide sequence: TGCGCCAGCAGCGCGCTCACCGGGACAGAAGCAGAGACCCAGTACTTC. Its translation: CASSALTGTEAETQYF.

This clonotype was observed at least ten times. This chain joins TRBV20-1 and TRBJ2-2; D gene uncertain. Trimming left V 2 bases short and J 2 bases short, with 3 bases between. The CDR3 contains 12 residues. Germline lookup yields CDR1 DFQATT and CDR2 SNEGSKA (reference sequence). The CDR3 nucleotides read TGCAGTGCTAGATACAACACCGGGGAGCTGTTTTTT. This encodes CSARYNTGELFF.

This clonotype was detected ten times or more. This sequence joins TRBV7-9 and TRBJ1-2, with 10 nucleotides matching TRBD1. CDR1 is SEHNR, CDR2 FQNEAQ, per germline (reference sequence). The length of the CDR3 is 14 residues. The junction had 4 bases not matched to a gene; V was cut back by 5 bases and J by 4 bases. CDR3 nucleotides: TGTGCCAGCAGCCTGACAGGGGGCTTCTATGGCTACACCTTC. This translates into CASSLTGGFYGYTF.